Listed below are T cell receptor beta chains from one sample, sequenced in a study of Ad26.COV2.S vaccination and SARS-CoV-2 variants. Sequenced by immunoSEQ multiplex PCR; TCRdb stores in-frame clones only, minus some. The table lists about 680,000 clones, roughly 90% of them singletons. The input for sequencing was peripheral blood, taken in a trial of Ad26.COV2.S vaccine versus placebo. The source is a person between 18 and 65 years old who received the Ad26.COV2.S COVID-19 vaccine or a placebo. CDR3s include the opening cysteine and the closing phenylalanine or tryptophan. Each record gives: CDR3 protein, CDR3 DNA, D gene, J gene, CDR3 length, clone size, V gene. The D gene is left open where the match is weak. The listing skips clone size in some rows; elsewhere it reads once, few, many or a size class.

CATSRYSGELFF | TGTGCCACCAGTCGGTATTCCGGGGAGCTGTTTTTT | . | TRBJ2-2 | 12 | . | TRBV24-1
CATSDSRTSGNTIYF | TGTGCCACCAGTGATTCCAGGACGAGCGGAAACACCATATATTTT | . | TRBJ1-3 | 15 | once | TRBV24-1
CASGQVNTGELFF | TGTGCCAGCGGACAGGTTAACACCGGGGAGCTGTTTTTT | TRBD1 | TRBJ2-2 | 13 | . | TRBV13
CASSFASSYNEQFF | TGTGCCAGCAGTTTCGCGAGCTCCTACAATGAGCAGTTCTTC | . | TRBJ2-1 | 14 | . | TRBV27
CASSLEGATGELFF | TGTGCCAGCAGCTTAGAGGGGGCGACCGGGGAGCTGTTTTTT | TRBD1 | TRBJ2-2 | 14 | . | TRBV7-9
CASSPDSTDTQYF | TGTGCCAGCAGCCCGGACTCCACAGATACGCAGTATTTT | . | TRBJ2-3 | 13 | . | TRBV27
CASVLGVGTYGYTF | TGTGCCAGCGTACTGGGGGTCGGGACATATGGCTACACCTTC | . | TRBJ1-2 | 14 | . | TRBV6-6
CASSPLTLNTGELFF | TGTGCCAGCAGCCCCCTAACTCTGAACACCGGGGAGCTGTTTTTT | . | TRBJ2-2 | 15 | . | TRBV14
CASSHDGGRGLGEQYF | TGTGCCAGCAGCCACGACGGGGGCAGGGGGCTGGGCGAGCAGTACTTC | TRBD1 | TRBJ2-7 | 16 | . | TRBV7-9
CASSIEVQGAYEQYF | TGTGCCAGTAGTATAGAAGTACAGGGGGCCTACGAGCAGTACTTC | TRBD1 | TRBJ2-7 | 15 | . | TRBV19
CASRPPGQPYNEQFF | TGTGCCAGCAGGCCTCCGGGACAGCCGTACAATGAGCAGTTCTTC | TRBD1 | TRBJ2-1 | 15 | . | TRBV27
CASSLSVSYNEQFF | TGTGCCAGCAGCTTATCGGTGTCCTACAATGAGCAGTTCTTC | . | TRBJ2-1 | 14 | . | TRBV7-9
CASSYSHSTGEQFF | TGTGCCAGCAGTTACTCGCACTCCACAGGAGAGCAGTTCTTC | . | TRBJ2-1 | 14 | . | TRBV6-5
CASSLSGQARTGELFF | TGTGCCAGCAGCTTAAGCGGACAGGCAAGAACCGGGGAGCTGTTTTTT | TRBD1 | TRBJ2-2 | 16 | . | TRBV7-3
CAWALQETQYF | TGTGCCTGGGCCCTCCAAGAGACCCAGTACTTC | . | TRBJ2-5 | 11 | . | TRBV30
CASTPALNSPLHF | TGTGCCAGCACCCCCGCCCTCAATTCACCCCTCCACTTT | . | TRBJ1-6 | 13 | . | TRBV6-2/TRBV6-3
CASSEWSSEQFF | TGTGCCAGCAGTGAATGGTCAAGTGAGCAGTTCTTC | . | TRBJ2-1 | 12 | . | TRBV25-1
CASSLVGGSSYNEQFF | TGCGCCAGCAGCTTGGTCGGCGGGAGTTCCTACAATGAGCAGTTCTTC | TRBD2 | TRBJ2-1 | 16 | . | TRBV5-1